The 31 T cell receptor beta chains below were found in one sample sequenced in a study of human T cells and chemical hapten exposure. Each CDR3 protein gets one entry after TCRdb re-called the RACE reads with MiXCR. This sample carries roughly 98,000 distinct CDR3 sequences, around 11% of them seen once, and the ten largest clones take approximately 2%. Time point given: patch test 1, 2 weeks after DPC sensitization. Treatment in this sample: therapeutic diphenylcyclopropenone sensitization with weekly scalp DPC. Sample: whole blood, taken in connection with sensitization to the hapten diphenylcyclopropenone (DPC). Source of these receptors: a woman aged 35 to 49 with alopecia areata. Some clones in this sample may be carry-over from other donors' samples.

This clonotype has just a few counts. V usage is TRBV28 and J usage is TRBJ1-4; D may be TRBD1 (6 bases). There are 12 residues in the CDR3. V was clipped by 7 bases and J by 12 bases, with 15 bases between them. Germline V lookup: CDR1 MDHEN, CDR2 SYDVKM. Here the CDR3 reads CASTRGSRELFF. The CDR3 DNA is TGTGCCAGCACCAGGGGAAGCCGGGAACTGTTTTTT.

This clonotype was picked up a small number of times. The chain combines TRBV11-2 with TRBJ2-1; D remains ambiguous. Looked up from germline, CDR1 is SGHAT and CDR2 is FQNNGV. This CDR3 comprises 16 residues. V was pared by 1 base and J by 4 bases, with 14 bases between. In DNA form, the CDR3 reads TGTGCCAGCAGCTTAGGACCCGATACTCCATACAATGAGCAGTTCTTC. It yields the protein CASSLGPDTPYNEQFF. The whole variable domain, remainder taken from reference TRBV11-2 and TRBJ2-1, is EAGVAQSPRYKIIEKRQSVAFWCNPISGHATLYWYQQILGQGPKLLIQFQNNGVVDDSQLPKDRFSAERLKGVDSTLKIQPAKLEDSAVYLCASSLGPDTPYNEQFFGPGTRLTVL.

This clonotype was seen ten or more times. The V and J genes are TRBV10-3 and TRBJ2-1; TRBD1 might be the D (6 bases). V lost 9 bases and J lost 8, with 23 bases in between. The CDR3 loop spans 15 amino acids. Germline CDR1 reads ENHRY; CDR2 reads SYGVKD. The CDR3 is CAISPRDTLRDEQFF. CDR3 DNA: TGTGCCATTAGCCCCCGGGACACCCTTAGGGATGAGCAGTTCTTC.

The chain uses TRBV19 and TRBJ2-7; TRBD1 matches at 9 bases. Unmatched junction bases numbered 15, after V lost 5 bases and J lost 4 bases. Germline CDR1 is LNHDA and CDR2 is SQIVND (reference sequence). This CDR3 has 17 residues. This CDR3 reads CASSPRSGTGHRYEQYF. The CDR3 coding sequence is TGTGCCAGTAGTCCCCGATCCGGGACAGGGCACCGGTACGAGCAGTACTTC.

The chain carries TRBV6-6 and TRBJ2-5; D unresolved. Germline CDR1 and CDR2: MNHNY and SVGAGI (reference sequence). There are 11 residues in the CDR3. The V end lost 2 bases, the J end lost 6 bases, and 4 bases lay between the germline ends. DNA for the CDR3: TGTGCCAGCAGTTACGAAAAGACCCAGTACTTC. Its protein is CASSYEKTQYF.

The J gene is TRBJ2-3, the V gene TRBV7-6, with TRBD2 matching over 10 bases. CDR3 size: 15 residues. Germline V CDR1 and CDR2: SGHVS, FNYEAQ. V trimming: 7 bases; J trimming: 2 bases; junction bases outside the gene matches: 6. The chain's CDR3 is CASTGAGGITDTQYF. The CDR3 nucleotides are TGTGCCAGCACTGGAGCGGGAGGGATCACAGATACGCAGTATTTT.

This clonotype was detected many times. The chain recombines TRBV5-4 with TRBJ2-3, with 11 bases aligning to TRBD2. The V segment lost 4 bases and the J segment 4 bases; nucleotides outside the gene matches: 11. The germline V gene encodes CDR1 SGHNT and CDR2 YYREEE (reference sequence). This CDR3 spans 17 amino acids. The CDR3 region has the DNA TGTGCCAGCAGCCCCAGGGCAGCTAGCGGGGGGTCAGATACGCAGTATTTT. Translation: CASSPRAASGGSDTQYF.

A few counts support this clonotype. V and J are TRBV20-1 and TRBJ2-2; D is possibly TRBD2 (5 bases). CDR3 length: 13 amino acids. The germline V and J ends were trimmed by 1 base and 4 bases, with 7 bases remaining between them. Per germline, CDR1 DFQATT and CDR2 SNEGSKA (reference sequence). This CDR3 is CSARGGSTGELFF. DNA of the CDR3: TGCAGTGCTAGAGGAGGGAGCACCGGGGAGCTGTTTTTT.

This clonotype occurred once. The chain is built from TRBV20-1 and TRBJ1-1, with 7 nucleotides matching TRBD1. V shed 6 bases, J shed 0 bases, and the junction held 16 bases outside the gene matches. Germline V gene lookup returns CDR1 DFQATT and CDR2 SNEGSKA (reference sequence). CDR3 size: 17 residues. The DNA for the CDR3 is TGCAGTGCCAGGGGGGCGGGGCCCTCCGTTGTGAACACTGAAGCTTTCTTT. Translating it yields CSARGAGPSVVNTEAFF.

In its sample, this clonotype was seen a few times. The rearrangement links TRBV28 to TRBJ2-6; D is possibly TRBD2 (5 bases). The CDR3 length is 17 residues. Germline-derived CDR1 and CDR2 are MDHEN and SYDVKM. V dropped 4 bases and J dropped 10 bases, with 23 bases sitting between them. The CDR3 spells CASSSDLGRQEVNVLTF. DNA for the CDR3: TGTGCCAGCAGTTCCGACCTCGGCCGCCAGGAGGTAAACGTCCTGACTTTC.

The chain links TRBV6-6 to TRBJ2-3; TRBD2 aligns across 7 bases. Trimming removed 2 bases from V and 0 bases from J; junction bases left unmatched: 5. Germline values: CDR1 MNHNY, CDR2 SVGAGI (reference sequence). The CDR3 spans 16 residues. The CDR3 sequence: CASSYPFSGSTDTQYF. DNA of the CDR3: TGTGCCAGCAGTTACCCGTTTAGCGGGAGCACAGATACGCAGTATTTT.

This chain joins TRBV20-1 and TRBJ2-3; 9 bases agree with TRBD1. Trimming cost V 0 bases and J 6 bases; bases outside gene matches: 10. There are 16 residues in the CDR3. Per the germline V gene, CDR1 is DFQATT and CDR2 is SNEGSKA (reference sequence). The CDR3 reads CSAREWDRASPDTQYF. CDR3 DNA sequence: TGCAGTGCTAGAGAGTGGGACAGGGCTTCCCCGGATACGCAGTATTTT.

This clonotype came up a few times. CDR3 sequence (DNA): TGCAGTGCTAGGGTGGACAGGGGTATCCAGCCCCAGCATTTT. Its translation is CSARVDRGIQPQHF. The chain employs TRBV20-1 and TRBJ1-5; 9 bases agree with TRBD1. Trimming cost V 3 bases and J 7 bases; bases outside gene matches: 7. Germline CDR1 reads DFQATT; CDR2 reads SNEGSKA (reference sequence). The CDR3 has 14 amino acids.

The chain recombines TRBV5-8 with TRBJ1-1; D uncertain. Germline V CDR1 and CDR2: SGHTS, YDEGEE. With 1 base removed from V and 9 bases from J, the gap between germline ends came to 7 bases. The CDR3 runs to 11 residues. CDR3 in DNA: TGTGCCAGCAGCTTGAACGTCCAAGCTTTCTTT. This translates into CASSLNVQAFF. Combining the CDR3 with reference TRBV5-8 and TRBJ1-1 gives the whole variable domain EAGVTQSPTHLIKTRGQQATLRCSPISGHTSVYWYQQALGLGLQFLLWYDEGEERNRGNFPPRFSGRQFPNYSSELNVNALELEDSALYLCASSLNVQAFFGQGTRLTVV.

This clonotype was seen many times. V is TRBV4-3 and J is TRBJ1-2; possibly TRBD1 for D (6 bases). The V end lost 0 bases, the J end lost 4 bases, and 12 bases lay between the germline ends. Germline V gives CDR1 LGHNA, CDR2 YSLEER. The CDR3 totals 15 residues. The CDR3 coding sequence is TGCGCCAGCAGCCAAGATGGAGGGGGAGGCTATGGCTACACCTTC. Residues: CASSQDGGGGYGYTF.

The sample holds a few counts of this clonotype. CDR3 nucleotides: TGTGCCAGCAGTTCAAGACAGGCAGGAGCCCAGCATTTT. It codes for CASSSRQAGAQHF. The J gene is TRBJ1-5, the V gene TRBV12-3 or TRBV12-4; weak D call: TRBD1 (6 bases). This CDR3 has 13 amino acids. V was clipped by 4 bases and J by 11 bases, with 15 bases between them.

The CDR3: CASSLARASMYF. The CDR3, as DNA: TGTGCCAGCAGCTTAGCGAGAGCTAGCATGTACTTC. The chain couples TRBV7-2 to TRBJ2-7; perhaps TRBD2 as D (5 bases). Per germline, CDR1 SGHTA and CDR2 FQGNSA. Trimming took off 0 bases at V and 12 bases at J, with 12 bases between the two ends. The CDR3 runs to 12 residues.

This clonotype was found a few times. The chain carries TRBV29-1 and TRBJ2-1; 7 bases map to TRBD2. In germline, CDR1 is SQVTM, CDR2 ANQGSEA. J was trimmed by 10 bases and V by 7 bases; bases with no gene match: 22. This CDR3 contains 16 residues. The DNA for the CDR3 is TGCAGCGGAGGGGAGGGGCACTACATTACCCCAGGGGAGCAGTTCTTC. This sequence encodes CSGGEGHYITPGEQFF.

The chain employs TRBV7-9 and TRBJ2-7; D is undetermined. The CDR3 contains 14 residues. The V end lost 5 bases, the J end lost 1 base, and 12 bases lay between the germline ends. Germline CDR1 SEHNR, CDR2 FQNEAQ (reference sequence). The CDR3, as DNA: TGTGCCAGCAGCCCGCTTAGGCGGTCCTACGAGCAGTACTTC. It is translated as CASSPLRRSYEQYF.

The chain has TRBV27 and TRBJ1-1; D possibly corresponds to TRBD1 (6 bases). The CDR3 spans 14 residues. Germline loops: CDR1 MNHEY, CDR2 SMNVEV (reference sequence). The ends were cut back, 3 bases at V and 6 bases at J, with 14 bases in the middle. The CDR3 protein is CASSFRLDSSEAFF. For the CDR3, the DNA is TGTGCCAGCAGTTTTCGCCTGGACAGCTCTGAAGCTTTCTTT.

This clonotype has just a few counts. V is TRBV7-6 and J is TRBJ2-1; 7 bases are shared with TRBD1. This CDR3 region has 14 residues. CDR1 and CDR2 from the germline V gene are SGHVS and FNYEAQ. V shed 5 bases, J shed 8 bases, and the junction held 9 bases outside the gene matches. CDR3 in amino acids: CASSAVTGFDEQFF. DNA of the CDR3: TGTGCCAGCAGCGCCGTGACAGGGTTCGATGAGCAGTTCTTC.

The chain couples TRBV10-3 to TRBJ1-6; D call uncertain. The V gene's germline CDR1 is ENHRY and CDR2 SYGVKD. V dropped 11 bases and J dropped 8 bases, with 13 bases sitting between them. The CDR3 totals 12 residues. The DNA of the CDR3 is TGTGCCGCTAGAAACGCGGATTCACCCCTCCACTTT. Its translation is CAARNADSPLHF.

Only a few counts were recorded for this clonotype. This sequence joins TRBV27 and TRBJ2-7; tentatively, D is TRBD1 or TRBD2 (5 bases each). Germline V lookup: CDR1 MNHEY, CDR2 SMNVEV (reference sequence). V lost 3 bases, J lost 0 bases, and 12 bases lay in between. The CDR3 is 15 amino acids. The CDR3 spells CASSLGTGSSYEQYF. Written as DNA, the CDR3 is TGTGCCAGCAGTTTGGGGACGGGAAGCTCCTACGAGCAGTACTTC.

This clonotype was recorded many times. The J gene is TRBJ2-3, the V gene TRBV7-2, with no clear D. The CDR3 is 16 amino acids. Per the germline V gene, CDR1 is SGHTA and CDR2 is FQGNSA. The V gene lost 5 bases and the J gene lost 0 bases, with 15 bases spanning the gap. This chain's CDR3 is CASSPRVVSSTDTQYF. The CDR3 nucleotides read TGTGCCAGCAGCCCCCGGGTAGTCAGCAGCACAGATACGCAGTATTTT.

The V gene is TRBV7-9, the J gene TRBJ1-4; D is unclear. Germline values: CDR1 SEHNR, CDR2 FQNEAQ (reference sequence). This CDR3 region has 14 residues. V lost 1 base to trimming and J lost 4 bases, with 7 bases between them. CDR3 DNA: TGTGCCAGCAGCTTAGGTGGCCGTAATGAAAAACTGTTTTTT. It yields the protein CASSLGGRNEKLFF.

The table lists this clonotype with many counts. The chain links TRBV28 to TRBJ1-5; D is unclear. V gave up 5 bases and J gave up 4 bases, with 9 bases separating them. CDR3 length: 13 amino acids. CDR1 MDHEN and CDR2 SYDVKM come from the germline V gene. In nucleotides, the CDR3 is TGTGCCAGCAGTCCCATGGTTAATCAGCCCCAGCATTTT. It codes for CASSPMVNQPQHF.

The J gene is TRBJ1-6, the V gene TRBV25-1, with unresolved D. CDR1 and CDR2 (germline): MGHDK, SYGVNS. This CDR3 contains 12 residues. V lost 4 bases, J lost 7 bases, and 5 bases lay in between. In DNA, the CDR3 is TGTGCCAGCAGTGGGAGGAATTCACCCCTCCACTTT. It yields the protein CASSGRNSPLHF. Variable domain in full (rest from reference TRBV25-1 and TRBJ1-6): EADIYQTPRYLVIGTGKKITLECSQTMGHDKMYWYQQDPGMELHLIHYSYGVNSTEKGDLSSESTVSRIRTEHFPLTLESARPSHTSQYLCASSGRNSPLHFGNGTRLTVT.

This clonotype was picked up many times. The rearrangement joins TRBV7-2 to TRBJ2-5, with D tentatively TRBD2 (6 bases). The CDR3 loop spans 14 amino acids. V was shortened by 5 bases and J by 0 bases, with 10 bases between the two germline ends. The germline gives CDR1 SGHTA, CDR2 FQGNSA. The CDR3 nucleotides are TGTGCCAGCAGCCGCAAGCGGGACCAAGAGACCCAGTACTTC. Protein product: CASSRKRDQETQYF.

The CDR3 here is CASSMTSGRAGELFF. CDR3 bases: TGTGCCAGTAGTATGACTAGCGGGAGGGCCGGGGAGCTGTTTTTT. The genes are TRBV19 and TRBJ2-2; TRBD2 aligns across 14 bases. CDR3 length equals 15 residues. Trimming removed 3 bases from V and 6 bases from J; junction bases left unmatched: 0. CDR1 and CDR2 (germline): LNHDA, SQIVND (reference sequence).

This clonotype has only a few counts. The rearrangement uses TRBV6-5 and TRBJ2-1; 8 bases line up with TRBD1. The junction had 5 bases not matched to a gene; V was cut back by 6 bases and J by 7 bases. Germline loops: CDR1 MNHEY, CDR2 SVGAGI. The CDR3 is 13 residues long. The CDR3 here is CASSDRGRNEQFF. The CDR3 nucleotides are TGTGCCAGCAGCGACAGGGGCCGGAATGAGCAGTTCTTC.

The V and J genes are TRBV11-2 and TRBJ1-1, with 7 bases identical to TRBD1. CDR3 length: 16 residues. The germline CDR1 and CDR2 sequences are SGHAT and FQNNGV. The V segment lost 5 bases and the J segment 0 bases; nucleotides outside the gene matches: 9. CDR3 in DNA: TGTGCCAGCAGCCGCGGTGAGACAGGGCTGAACACTGAAGCTTTCTTT. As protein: CASSRGETGLNTEAFF.